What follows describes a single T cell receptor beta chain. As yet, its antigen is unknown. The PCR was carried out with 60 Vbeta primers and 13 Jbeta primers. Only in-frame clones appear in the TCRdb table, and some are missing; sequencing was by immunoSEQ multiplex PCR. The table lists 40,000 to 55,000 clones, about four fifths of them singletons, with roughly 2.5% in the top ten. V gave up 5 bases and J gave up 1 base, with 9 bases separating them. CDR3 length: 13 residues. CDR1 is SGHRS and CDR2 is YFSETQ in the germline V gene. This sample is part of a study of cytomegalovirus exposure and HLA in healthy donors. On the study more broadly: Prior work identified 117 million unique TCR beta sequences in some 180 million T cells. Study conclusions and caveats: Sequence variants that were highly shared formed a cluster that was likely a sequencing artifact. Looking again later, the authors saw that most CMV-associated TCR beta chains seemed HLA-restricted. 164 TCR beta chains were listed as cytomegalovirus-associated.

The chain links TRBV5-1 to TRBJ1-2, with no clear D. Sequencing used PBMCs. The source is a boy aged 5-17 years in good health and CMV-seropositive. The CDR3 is CASSGGSNYGYTF. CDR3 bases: TGCGCCAGCAGTGGAGGGAGTAACTATGGCTACACCTTC.